This T cell receptor (beta chain) derives from a study of blood T cell repertoires in COVID-19. Germline lookup yields CDR1 MNHNY and CDR2 SVGAGI (reference sequence). The V and J ends lost 0 bases and 5 bases respectively, with 16 bases between them. The CDR3 sequence is 16 residues long. TCRdb's copy holds only in-frame clones and misses some; the assay was immunoSEQ multiplex PCR. This table holds roughly 32,000 clones, over 75% found once. V and J are TRBV6-6 and TRBJ2-5, with D possibly being TRBD2 (5 bases). The specimen sequenced was peripheral blood. The sequence was obtained from a man in his 60s with active COVID-19. This CDR3 is CASSYSRVSSRETQYF. The CDR3 region has the DNA TGTGCCAGCAGTTACTCGAGGGTCAGCTCGAGGGAGACCCAGTACTTC.